This is a list of T cell receptor beta chains from one sample in a study of sequential checkpoint blockade in melanoma. Measured with immunoSEQ multiplex PCR; TCRdb has only the in-frame clones, and not every one. Of some 10,000 clones listed, roughly 75% are singletons. The source was CD8+ T cells sorted from blood (inferred from file names), collected from a patient given nivolumab and ipilimumab in sequence. These receptors all come from a human donor with melanoma. CDR3s include the opening cysteine and the closing phenylalanine or tryptophan. A D gene is named only where the DNA matches it firmly. Clone size, where shown, is once, few, many, or a class for clones that have expanded.

V gene	clone size	D gene	J gene	CDR3 DNA	CDR3 protein
TRBV7-6	-	TRBD2	TRBJ2-7	TGTGCCAGCAGCTTAGGTGGAACTAGCGGGAACGAGCAGTACTTC	CASSLGGTSGNEQYF
TRBV30	once	TRBD2	TRBJ2-1	TGTGCCGGGGAGGGGCTAGCGGGATTCAATGAGCAGTTCTTC	CAGEGLAGFNEQFF
TRBV6-4	-	TRBD1	TRBJ2-1	TGTGCCAGCAGTGACTCGACAGGGTTCAATGAGCAGTTCTTC	CASSDSTGFNEQFF
TRBV18	few	TRBD1	TRBJ2-7	TGTGCCAGCTCCCACCGGGACAGACCTGGCGAGCAGTACTTC	CASSHRDRPGEQYF
TRBV16	large	-	TRBJ1-3	TGTGCCAGCAGCCAATCCTTAGGACTGAGCTCTGGAAACACCATATATTTT	CASSQSLGLSSGNTIYF
TRBV5-1	-	TRBD1	TRBJ2-7	TGCGCCAGCAGCTTGGCCGCAGGGGGAACCTACGAGCAGTACTTC	CASSLAAGGTYEQYF
TRBV9	-	-	TRBJ1-3	TGTGCCAGCAGCTCAGATGAAACGGGTGGAAACACCATATATTTT	CASSSDETGGNTIYF
TRBV6-5	-	-	TRBJ1-1	TGTGCCAGCAGGGCGGGTTACACTGAAGCTTTCTTT	CASRAGYTEAFF
TRBV6-5	-	TRBD2	TRBJ2-1	TGTGCCAGCGGAGCGGGACCCTACAATGAGCAGTTCTTC	CASGAGPYNEQFF
TRBV11-2	-	TRBD2	TRBJ2-7	TGTGCCAGCCAAACTAGCGCCTACGAGCAGTACTTC	CASQTSAYEQYF
TRBV2	-	-	TRBJ2-1	TGTGCCAAACTACAAGACAATGAGCAGTTCTTC	CAKLQDNEQFF
TRBV6-5	few	TRBD2	TRBJ2-5	TGTGCCAGCAGTTACTCGACTAGCGGGAGCGGGGAGACCCAGTACTTC	CASSYSTSGSGETQYF
TRBV27	-	-	TRBJ2-1	TGTGCCAGCAGTTGGGGCGGTTCCTACAATGAGCAGTTCTTC	CASSWGGSYNEQFF
TRBV29-1	-	TRBD1	TRBJ1-2	TGCAGCGTTGAAGCCTCCGACAGGGTATGGGGCTACACCTTC	CSVEASDRVWGYTF
TRBV2	-	-	TRBJ2-1	TGTGCCAGCAGGCATGACTCGAGCTCCTACAATGAGCAGTTCTTC	CASRHDSSSYNEQFF
TRBV27	-	-	TRBJ2-1	TGTGCCAGCAGTTTATTCGGTCATGAGCAGTTCTTC	CASSLFGHEQFF
TRBV4-3	-	TRBD2	TRBJ2-5	TGCGCCAGCAGCCACCAGGCGACTAGCGGGAGTGAGACCCAGTACTTC	CASSHQATSGSETQYF
TRBV10-3	-	-	TRBJ1-1	TGTGCCATCAGTGATGGGCAGGTGAACACTGAAGCTTTCTTT	CAISDGQVNTEAFF
TRBV7-2	-	TRBD2	TRBJ2-3	TGTGCCAGCAGCTTCAATCAGGGACTAGCGGTAACAGATACGCAGTATTTT	CASSFNQGLAVTDTQYF
TRBV2	-	TRBD1	TRBJ1-2	TGTGCCAGCACCGGCAGGGGGCCTACAAACTATGGCTACACCTTC	CASTGRGPTNYGYTF
TRBV7-9	few	-	TRBJ1-6	TGTGCCAGCAGCCTAGCACAGGCTAATTCACCCCTCCACTTT	CASSLAQANSPLHF
TRBV29-1	-	TRBD2	TRBJ2-7	TGCAGCGTTGAAGGGATTAGCGGGAGGGACGAGCAGTACTTC	CSVEGISGRDEQYF
TRBV13	few	TRBD1	TRBJ2-1	TGTGCCAGCAGCCCATGGGACAGAAGCTCCTACAATGAGCAGTTCTTC	CASSPWDRSSYNEQFF
TRBV4-1	-	-	TRBJ2-5	TGCGCCAGCAGCCAAGGGGCTATGCCGGGAGAGCAGTACTTC	CASSQGAMPGEQYF
TRBV13	once	-	TRBJ2-5	TGTGCCAGCAGCCCAAGCTCACTAGCAGGAGAGACCCAGTACTTC	CASSPSSLAGETQYF
TRBV5-4	once	-	TRBJ2-5	TGTGCCAGCAGCTCGGACACGAATAAAGAGACCCAGTACTTC	CASSSDTNKETQYF
TRBV2	-	-	TRBJ1-1	TGTGCCAGCAGTGAAGCGCCCCCAGGTTTTGGGGAAGCTTTCTTT	CASSEAPPGFGEAFF
TRBV28	few	-	TRBJ1-5	TGTGCCAGCAGTAGCGGGACCGGCAATCAGCCCCAGCATTTT	CASSSGTGNQPQHF
TRBV6-5	-	TRBD1	TRBJ2-1	TGTGCCAGCACCGGATCGACAGGGGAGCAGTTCTTC	CASTGSTGEQFF
TRBV30	-	TRBD1	TRBJ2-2	TGTGCCTGGGAGGGACAGGGGGCGCGTGGGACCGGGGAGCTGTTTTTT	CAWEGQGARGTGELFF
TRBV5-8	-	TRBD1	TRBJ2-3	TGTGCCAGCAGCATAGGGACAGCGCGACCAGATACGCAGTATTTT	CASSIGTARPDTQYF
TRBV29-1	-	TRBD1	TRBJ2-3	TGCAGCGTTGAAGATCTTCGGACAGGCTTGAGCACAGATACGCAGTATTTT	CSVEDLRTGLSTDTQYF
TRBV27	once	-	TRBJ1-1	TGTGCCAGCAGTTTATGGTCCAGCACTGAAGCTTTCTTT	CASSLWSSTEAFF
TRBV7-9	-	TRBD2	TRBJ2-7	TGTGCCAGCAGTTATGGACTAGCGGGAGTTAGAGAGCAGTACTTC	CASSYGLAGVREQYF
TRBV28	-	-	TRBJ2-7	TGTGCCAGCAGCACCCTTAGGGGGGACAGAGGATACTACGAGCAGTACTTC	CASSTLRGDRGYYEQYF
TRBV4-1	-	TRBD2	TRBJ2-1	TGCGCCAGCAGCCCCAGACTAGCGGGAGGGATTGAGCAGTTCTTC	CASSPRLAGGIEQFF
TRBV5-1	medium-sized	-	TRBJ2-7	TGCGCCAGCAGCCCGACATCGAGCTCCTACGAGCAGTACTTC	CASSPTSSSYEQYF
TRBV6-1	-	TRBD1	TRBJ1-2	TGTACCAGCAGTGGGTGGACAGGGGTTAACTATGGCTACACCTTC	CTSSGWTGVNYGYTF